This entry lists 22 T cell receptor beta chains sequenced from one sample in a study of long-term antiretroviral therapy in people with HIV. The assay used was immunoSEQ (version v3.0), run at survey level. The protocol was immunoSEQ multiplex PCR, while the TCRdb copy is restricted to in-frame clones and leaves out a portion. The sample lists 6,000 to 8,500 clones; 65% to 85% were seen once. The material sequenced was unsorted PBMCs, taken 2.5 to 2.6 years before starting antiretroviral therapy. The origin of the receptors is a man between 35 and 55 years old with HIV.

The V call is TRBV5-4, the J call TRBJ2-2; TRBD2 agrees at 10 bases. From germline, CDR1 is SGHNT and CDR2 YYREEE (reference sequence). The V gene end was trimmed by 6 bases and the J gene end by 1 base; junction bases not matched to a gene: 3. The length of the CDR3 is 15 residues. CDR3: CASTQRGGNTGELFF. The CDR3, as DNA: TGTGCCAGCACCCAGCGGGGGGGGAACACCGGGGAGCTGTTTTTT.

J is TRBJ1-2 and V is TRBV2, with 9 positions matching TRBD1. After removal of 5 bases from V and 8 bases from J, the junction contained 9 bases not matched to a gene. The germline V gene has CDR1 SNHLY and CDR2 FYNNEI. This CDR3 is 14 amino acids long. The CDR3: CASSTGGIIWGYTF. The CDR3 DNA reads as TGTGCCAGCAGTACAGGGGGCATTATTTGGGGCTACACCTTC.

The rearrangement uses TRBV4-3 and TRBJ1-2, with a tentative D call TRBD1 (5 bases). This CDR3 is built from 14 residues. Germline CDR1 is LGHNA and CDR2 is YSLEER. V was cut by 0 bases and J by 2 bases, with 7 bases left in between. CDR3 DNA sequence: TGCGCCAGCAGCCAAGACAGGGTAAACTATGGCTACACCTTC. It is translated as CASSQDRVNYGYTF.

The table lists this clone with a count of one. V usage is TRBV7-8 and J usage is TRBJ1-2; D unresolved. Trimming left V 2 bases short and J 4 bases short, with 5 bases between. The CDR3 runs to 12 residues. In germline, CDR1 is SGHVS, CDR2 FQNEAQ. The CDR3 DNA reads as TGTGCCAGCAGCTTATACAGCTATGGCTACACCTTC. This gives the protein CASSLYSYGYTF.

The chain uses TRBV7-2 and TRBJ1-1; 10 bases align to TRBD1. The V and J ends lost 5 bases and 0 bases, in that order; junction bases with no gene match: 6. The CDR3 length is 16 residues. The germline V gene encodes CDR1 SGHTA and CDR2 FQGNSA. In DNA, the CDR3 is TGTGCCAGCAGCCTGCGACAGGGGGCTTTGAACACTGAAGCTTTCTTT. Its translation: CASSLRQGALNTEAFF.

This chain uses TRBV11-3 with TRBJ2-3; D is possibly TRBD2 (6 bases). The V and J ends lost 5 bases and 2 bases respectively, with 14 bases between them. The CDR3 sequence is 15 residues long. CDR1 is SGHNT and CDR2 is YENEEA in the germline V gene. The CDR3, as DNA: TGTGCCAGCAGCGCCGCGGGCGGGATCACAGATACGCAGTATTTT. It translates to CASSAAGGITDTQYF.

The rearrangement joins TRBV9 to TRBJ2-1; 10 bases line up with TRBD2. V shed 0 bases, J shed 9 bases, and the junction held 9 bases outside the gene matches. CDR1 SGDLS and CDR2 YYNGEE come from the germline V gene. The CDR3 length is 16 residues. The chain's CDR3 is CASSVGEAGGRSEQFF. CDR3 nucleotides: TGTGCCAGCAGCGTAGGGGAAGCGGGGGGGCGCAGTGAGCAGTTCTTC.

A few counts support this clone. This rearrangement joins TRBV4-1 to TRBJ1-1, with D perhaps matching TRBD1 (5 bases). The CDR3 spans 15 residues. CDR1 is MGHRA and CDR2 is YSYEKL in the germline V gene. The V end was cut by 3 bases, the J end by 1 base, with 12 bases between. This CDR3 reads CASSHRDSENTEAFF. CDR3 sequence (DNA): TGCGCCAGCAGCCACCGGGACTCAGAGAACACTGAAGCTTTCTTT.

The table lists this clone with a few counts. The chain is built from TRBV4-1 and TRBJ1-2; D is unclear. Trimming removed 1 base from V and 3 bases from J, with 12 bases in between. Germline V lookup: CDR1 MGHRA, CDR2 YSYEKL. This CDR3 contains 15 residues. CDR3: CASSQGTLGDYGYTF. CDR3 bases: TGCGCCAGCAGCCAAGGTACTCTGGGTGACTATGGCTACACCTTC.

The chain combines TRBV12-5 with TRBJ1-2; D unclear. CDR1 and CDR2 from the germline V gene are LGHNT and FRNRAP. This CDR3 is 15 amino acids long. V dropped 2 bases and J dropped 5 bases, with 15 bases sitting between them. DNA for the CDR3: TGTGCTAGTGGTTTGTTGGGCCGGGTGAATTATGGCTACACCTTC. This sequence encodes CASGLLGRVNYGYTF.

The rearrangement joins TRBV18 to TRBJ2-3; no firm D call. Trimming pared 0 bases from V and 5 bases from J, leaving 6 bases between. The germline gives CDR1 KGHSH, CDR2 LQKENI. This CDR3 region has 13 residues. CDR3 sequence reads: CASSPPTVDTQYF. CDR3 nucleotides: TGTGCCAGCTCACCACCGACGGTAGATACGCAGTATTTT.

The chain links TRBV7-3 to TRBJ2-3; 10 bases are a match to TRBD2. The V segment lost 4 bases and the J segment 3 bases; nucleotides outside the gene matches: 7. The CDR3 has 16 amino acids. CDR1 and CDR2 (germline): SGHTA, FQGTGA. CDR3 bases: TGTGCCAGCAGCTCCCGTCTAGCGGGGGAAACAGATACGCAGTATTTT. Residues: CASSSRLAGETDTQYF.

V and J are TRBV10-2 and TRBJ1-5; D unresolved. V was trimmed by 0 bases and J by 4 bases, leaving 13 bases between them. CDR1 is WSHSY and CDR2 is SAAADI in the germline V gene. CDR3 length equals 16 residues. Here the CDR3 DNA reads TGCGCCAGCAGTGAGTCGTCGCCCCAGTTTAATCAGCCCCAGCATTTT. Its protein is CASSESSPQFNQPQHF.

The CDR3 nucleotides read TGTGCCTGGCACCGCGGAGGGAAAGGGGAAAAACTGTTTTTT. Translating it yields CAWHRGGKGEKLFF. The rearrangement links TRBV30 to TRBJ1-4; no clear D. This CDR3 has 14 amino acids. Germline loops: CDR1 GTSNPN, CDR2 SVGIG (reference sequence). Trimming removed 5 bases from V and 8 bases from J, with 18 bases in between.

This chain uses TRBV1 with TRBJ1-1. TRBV1 has pseudogene status. The CDR3 extends over 15 amino acids. CDR3 coding DNA: TGCACCAGCAGCCTTACCGGGGGGACTGGGAAGAAAGCTTTCTTT. It is translated as CTSSLTGGTGKKAFF.

The chain has TRBV7-6 and TRBJ2-2; 10 positions agree with TRBD1. In germline, CDR1 is SGHVS, CDR2 FNYEAQ. This CDR3 region has 16 residues. Germline trimming cut 5 bases from V and 3 bases from J; bases unmatched to any gene: 6. The CDR3 bases are TGTGCCAGCAGCCTATGGGGACAGGGGTACACCGGGGAGCTGTTTTTT. Protein product: CASSLWGQGYTGELFF.

The CDR3 reads CASSQVTSGGVNEQFF. The CDR3 bases are TGTGCCAGCAGCCAGGTGACTAGCGGGGGCGTTAATGAGCAGTTCTTC. This chain uses TRBV4-2 with TRBJ2-1, with 12 positions matching TRBD2. Per the germline V gene, CDR1 is LGHNA and CDR2 is YNFKEQ. Germline trimming cut 3 bases from V and 7 bases from J; bases unmatched to any gene: 7. The CDR3 has 16 residues.

This clone was counted a few times. The chain joins TRBV4-3 to TRBJ1-2, with 8 positions matching TRBD1. CDR1 and CDR2 (germline): LGHNA, YSLEER. This CDR3 has 15 residues. The V gene end was trimmed by 4 bases and the J gene end by 4 bases; junction bases not matched to a gene: 8. The CDR3 region is CASSPKPTGVYGYTF. The CDR3 DNA reads as TGCGCCAGCAGCCCCAAACCGACAGGGGTCTATGGCTACACCTTC.

V gene TRBV27 combines with J gene TRBJ2-7; D gene unclear. The CDR3 runs to 13 residues. Trimming removed 0 bases at V and 5 bases at J, with 8 bases between. Germline CDR1 MNHEY, CDR2 SMNVEV (reference sequence). The CDR3 region has the DNA TGTGCCAGCAGTTTATCGGACGAGAACGAGCAGTACTTC. This encodes CASSLSDENEQYF.

The chain is built from TRBV5-4 and TRBJ2-7; 8 bases line up with TRBD1. V lost 2 bases to trimming and J lost 6 bases; unmatched junction nucleotides: 4. This CDR3 contains 13 residues. In germline, CDR1 is SGHNT, CDR2 YYREEE (reference sequence). As DNA, the CDR3 is TGTGCCAGCAGCTTAGGAGACAGGGGCGAGCAGTACTTC. Its protein is CASSLGDRGEQYF.

This chain connects TRBV6-5 to TRBJ2-6; D unresolved. The CDR3 covers 13 residues. Deletions cut 7 bases from V and 0 bases from J, with 4 bases between. Germline CDR1 is MNHEY and CDR2 is SVGAGI. The CDR3 is CASTLSGANVLTF. CDR3 bases: TGTGCCAGCACTCTCTCTGGGGCCAACGTCCTGACTTTC.

This clone appeared once. The rearrangement uses TRBV7-2 and TRBJ1-2; D is possibly TRBD1 (5 bases). Trimming stripped 1 base from V and 7 bases from J, with 16 bases between. The CDR3 contains 15 residues. CDR1 and CDR2 (germline): SGHTA, FQGNSA. The CDR3 here is CASSLDPGREGGYTF. The CDR3 DNA sequence: TGTGCCAGCAGCTTAGACCCAGGCAGGGAGGGTGGCTACACCTTC.